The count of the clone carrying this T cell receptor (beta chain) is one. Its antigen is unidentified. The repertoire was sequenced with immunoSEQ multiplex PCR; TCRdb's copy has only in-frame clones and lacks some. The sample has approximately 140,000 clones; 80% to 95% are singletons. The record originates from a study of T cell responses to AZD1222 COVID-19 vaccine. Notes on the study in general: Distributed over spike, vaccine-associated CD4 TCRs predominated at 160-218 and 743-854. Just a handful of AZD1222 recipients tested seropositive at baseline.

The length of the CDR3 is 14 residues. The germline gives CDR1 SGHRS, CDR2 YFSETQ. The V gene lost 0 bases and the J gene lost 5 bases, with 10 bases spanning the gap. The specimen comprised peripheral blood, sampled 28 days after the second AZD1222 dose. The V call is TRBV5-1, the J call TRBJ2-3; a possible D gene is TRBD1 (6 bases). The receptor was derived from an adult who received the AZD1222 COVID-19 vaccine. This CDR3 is CASSLEGGGDTQYF. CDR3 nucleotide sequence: TGCGCCAGCAGCTTGGAAGGGGGTGGAGATACGCAGTATTTT.